This is a list of T cell receptor beta chains from one sample in a study of T-cell memory formation after mild COVID-19. TCRdb recomputed calls from the 5' RACE reads with MiXCR, one row per CDR3 protein. The sample contains hundreds of thousands of distinct CDR3 sequences, over 15% of which appear only once. Specimen: PBMCs or a T cell subset sorted from them (not recorded which). Receptors originate from an adult woman who had mild COVID-19 (a few samples of this study predate the infection). Cell type and time point are not known. Both conserved end residues are part of each CDR3. The size entry is marked missing in some rows and otherwise reads once, few, many or a size class.

CDR3 length	J gene	clone size	V gene	CDR3 protein
13	TRBJ1-4	.	TRBV29-1	CSVERQSNEKLFF
15	TRBJ2-7	few	TRBV9	CASSVDPSASYEQYF
15	TRBJ1-2	many	TRBV5-1	CASSQDAPAASAYTF
14	TRBJ2-3	few	TRBV6-2/TRBV6-3	CASSYGSVGDTQYF
16	TRBJ2-1	.	TRBV7-6	CASSPLRGRAFNEQFF
14	TRBJ1-1	.	TRBV6-5	CASNRGARNTEAFF
12	TRBJ2-2	.	TRBV12-3/TRBV12-4	CASSHHTGELFF
12	TRBJ1-2	.	TRBV18	CASSPPAGGYTF
14	TRBJ1-1	few	TRBV29-1	CSVRTGPMNTEAFF
16	TRBJ2-1	few	TRBV12-3/TRBV12-4	CASSLLASGLYNEQFF
13	TRBJ2-1	once	TRBV18	CASSPVGTGSSFF
14	TRBJ1-1	.	TRBV5-1	CASSLRSEGTEAFF
13	TRBJ1-2	many	TRBV15	CATSRDHYGGYTF
12	TRBJ1-2	.	TRBV3-1	CATRDAVYGYTF
16	TRBJ2-3	.	TRBV6-5	CASSYSRGTGMDTQYF
16	TRBJ2-2	few	TRBV12-3/TRBV12-4	CASSLLSGRLSGELFF
15	TRBJ1-1	.	TRBV18	CASSPLYSSNTEAFF
12	TRBJ2-1	many	TRBV9	CASSVNGNEQFF
15	TRBJ2-1	.	TRBV5-1	CASSPGLAGVHEQFF
14	TRBJ1-5	once	TRBV7-8	CASSPQGSRQPQHF
15	TRBJ2-3	few	TRBV18	CASSPVAGEGDTQYF
13	TRBJ2-3	few	TRBV15	CATSSLTASTQYF
15	TRBJ2-3	.	TRBV24-1	CATSDSRERTDTQYF
15	TRBJ2-5	few	TRBV29-1	CSVVASGRAWETQYF
18	TRBJ2-3	few	TRBV5-1	CASSYPLIPGQSTDTQYF
14	TRBJ1-1	.	TRBV15	CATQGGFLNTEAFF
17	TRBJ2-3	.	TRBV6-1	CASSERTGKGAGDTQYF
18	TRBJ2-3	few	TRBV5-1	CASSLGTSVDGSTDTQYF
14	TRBJ2-7	few	TRBV7-9	CASSFLDSIYEQYF
12	TRBJ2-3	many	TRBV7-3	CASSLGGGTQYF
14	TRBJ2-7	few	TRBV27	CASSKSRESYEQYF
13	TRBJ1-5	few	TRBV30	CAWRGQQGQPQHF
14	TRBJ1-5	.	TRBV24-1	CATSDLGTNQPQHF
17	TRBJ2-3	few	TRBV21-1	CASSKLLQRTNTDTQYF
12	TRBJ1-1	.	TRBV6-2/TRBV6-3	CASSDDRGQAFF
13	TRBJ1-4	few	TRBV5-1	CASKTAINEKLFF
13	TRBJ2-7	.	TRBV5-1	CASTDRGGGEQYF
15	TRBJ2-1	few	TRBV6-5	CASSTGTSGGGEQFF
16	TRBJ2-1	.	TRBV12-3/TRBV12-4	CASSLSIGGSKNEQFF
14	TRBJ2-5	.	TRBV5-1	CASSLGGREETQYF
15	TRBJ2-1	.	TRBV7-9	CASSLVATLYNEQFF
15	TRBJ1-1	.	TRBV20-1	CSARVGDTVNTEAFF
15	TRBJ2-1	many	TRBV16	CASSQTGSSYNEQFF
11	TRBJ2-5	few	TRBV12-3/TRBV12-4	CASSWRGSQYF
18	TRBJ2-7	.	TRBV27	CASSLYGLAGGATYEQYF
14	TRBJ2-5	.	TRBV5-6	CASSLPRGQETQYF
15	TRBJ2-2	many	TRBV7-2	CASSLGGANTGELFF
17	TRBJ2-7	few	TRBV12-3/TRBV12-4	CASSGAGRGGFSFEQHF
14	TRBJ1-5	.	TRBV9	CASSVDSSNQPQHF
17	TRBJ1-2	.	TRBV7-9	CASSLAGASSAGNGYTF
15	TRBJ2-1	.	TRBV6-5	CASRKGLDRNNEQFF
12	TRBJ1-2	.	TRBV12-3/TRBV12-4	CASTLSRYGYTF
15	TRBJ2-5	few	TRBV12-3/TRBV12-4	CASSHLKGIGETQYF
15	TRBJ2-2	.	TRBV5-1	CASSLLASAGGELFF
14	TRBJ2-1	.	TRBV7-9	CASTSGGDINEQFF
14	TRBJ2-1	few	TRBV9	CASSVAAGNNEQFF
16	TRBJ2-6	.	TRBV9	CASSLQGTSGANVLTF